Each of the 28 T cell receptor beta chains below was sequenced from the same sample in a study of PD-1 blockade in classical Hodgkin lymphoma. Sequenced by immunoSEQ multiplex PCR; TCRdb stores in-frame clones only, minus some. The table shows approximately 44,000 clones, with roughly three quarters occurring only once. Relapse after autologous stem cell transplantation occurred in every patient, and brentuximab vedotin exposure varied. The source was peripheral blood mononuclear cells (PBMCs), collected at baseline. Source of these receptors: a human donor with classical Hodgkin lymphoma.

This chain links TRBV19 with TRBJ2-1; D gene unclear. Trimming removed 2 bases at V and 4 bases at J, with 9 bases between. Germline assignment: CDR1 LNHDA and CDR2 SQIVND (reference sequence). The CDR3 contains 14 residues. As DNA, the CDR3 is TGTGCCAGTAGTATAAGCCGGGTTTACAATGAGCAGTTCTTC. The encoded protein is CASSISRVYNEQFF.

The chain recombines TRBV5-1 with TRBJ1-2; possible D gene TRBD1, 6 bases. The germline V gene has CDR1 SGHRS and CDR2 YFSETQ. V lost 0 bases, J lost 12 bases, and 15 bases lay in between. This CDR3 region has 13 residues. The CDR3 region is CASSLAGQGRHTF. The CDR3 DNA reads TGCGCCAGCAGCTTGGCCGGGCAGGGGAGACACACCTTC. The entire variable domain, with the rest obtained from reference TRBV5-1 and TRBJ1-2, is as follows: KAGVTQTPRYLIKTRGQQVTLSCSPISGHRSVSWYQQTPGQGLQFLFEYFSETQRNKGNFPGRFSGRQFSNSRSEMNVSTLELGDSALYLCASSLAGQGRHTFGSGTRLTVV.

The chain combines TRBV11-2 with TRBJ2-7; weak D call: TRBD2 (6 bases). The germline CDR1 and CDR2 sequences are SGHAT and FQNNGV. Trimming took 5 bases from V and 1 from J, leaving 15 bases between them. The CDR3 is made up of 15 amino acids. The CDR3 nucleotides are TGTGCCAGCAGCCCCATTCGGGGGAGTTCCTACGAGCAGTACTTC. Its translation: CASSPIRGSSYEQYF.

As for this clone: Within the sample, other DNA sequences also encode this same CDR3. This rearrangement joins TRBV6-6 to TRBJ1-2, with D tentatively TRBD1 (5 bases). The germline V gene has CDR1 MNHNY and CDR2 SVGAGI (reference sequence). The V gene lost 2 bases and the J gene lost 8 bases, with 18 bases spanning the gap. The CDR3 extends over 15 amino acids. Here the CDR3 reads CASSYDSSQGGGYTF. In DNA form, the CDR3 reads TGTGCCAGCAGTTACGACTCTTCGCAGGGAGGCGGCTACACCTTC.

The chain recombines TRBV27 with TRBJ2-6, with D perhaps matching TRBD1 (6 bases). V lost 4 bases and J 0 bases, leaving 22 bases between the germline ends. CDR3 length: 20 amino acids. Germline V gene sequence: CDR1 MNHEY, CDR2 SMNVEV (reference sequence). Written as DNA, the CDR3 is TGTGCCAGCAGTTCTCGCCCGATGGGGACACCTCTCTCTGGGGCCAACGTCCTGACTTTC. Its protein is CASSSRPMGTPLSGANVLTF.

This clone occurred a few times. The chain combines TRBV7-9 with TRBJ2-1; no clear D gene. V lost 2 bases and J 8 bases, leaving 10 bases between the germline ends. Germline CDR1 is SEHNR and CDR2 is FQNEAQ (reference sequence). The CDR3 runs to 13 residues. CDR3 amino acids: CASSLSAVDEQFF. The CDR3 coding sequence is TGTGCCAGCAGCTTATCTGCAGTTGATGAGCAGTTCTTC.

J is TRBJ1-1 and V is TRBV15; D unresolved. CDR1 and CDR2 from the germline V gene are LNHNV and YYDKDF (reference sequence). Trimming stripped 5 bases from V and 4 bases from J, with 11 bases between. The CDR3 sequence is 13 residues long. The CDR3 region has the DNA TGTGCCACCAGCCCTTCGGGGTTCACTGAAGCTTTCTTT. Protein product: CATSPSGFTEAFF.

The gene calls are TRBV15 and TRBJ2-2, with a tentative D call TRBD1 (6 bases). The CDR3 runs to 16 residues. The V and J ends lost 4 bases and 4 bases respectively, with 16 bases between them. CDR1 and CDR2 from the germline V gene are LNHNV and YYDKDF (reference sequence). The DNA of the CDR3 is TGTGCCACCAGCATCGACATGGACAGCGTCACCGGGGAGCTGTTTTTT. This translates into CATSIDMDSVTGELFF. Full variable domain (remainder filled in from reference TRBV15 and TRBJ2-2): DAMVIQNPRYQVTQFGKPVTLSCSQTLNHNVMYWYQQKSSQAPKLLFHYYDKDFNNEADTPDNFQSRRPNTSFCFLDIRSPGLGDTAMYLCATSIDMDSVTGELFFGEGSRLTVL.

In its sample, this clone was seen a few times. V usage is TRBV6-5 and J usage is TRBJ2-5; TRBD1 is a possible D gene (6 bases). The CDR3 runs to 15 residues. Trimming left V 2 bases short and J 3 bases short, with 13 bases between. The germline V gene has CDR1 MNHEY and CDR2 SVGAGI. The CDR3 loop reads CASSYQGRPEETQYF. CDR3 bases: TGTGCCAGCAGTTACCAGGGGCGCCCCGAAGAGACCCAGTACTTC.

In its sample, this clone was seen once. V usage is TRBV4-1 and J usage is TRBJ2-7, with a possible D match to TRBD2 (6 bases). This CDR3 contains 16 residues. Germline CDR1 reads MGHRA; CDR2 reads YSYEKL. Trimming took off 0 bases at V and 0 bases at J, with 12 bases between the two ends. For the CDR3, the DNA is TGCGCCAGCAGCCAAGACCGAGCGGGCGGCTCCTACGAGCAGTACTTC. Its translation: CASSQDRAGGSYEQYF.

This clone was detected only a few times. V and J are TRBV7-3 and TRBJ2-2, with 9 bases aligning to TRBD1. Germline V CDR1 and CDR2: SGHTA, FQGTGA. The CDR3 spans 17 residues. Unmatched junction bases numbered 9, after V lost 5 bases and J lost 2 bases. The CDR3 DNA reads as TGTGCCAGCAGCCCGTACCGGGGACAGGGTAACACCGGGGAGCTGTTTTTT. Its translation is CASSPYRGQGNTGELFF.

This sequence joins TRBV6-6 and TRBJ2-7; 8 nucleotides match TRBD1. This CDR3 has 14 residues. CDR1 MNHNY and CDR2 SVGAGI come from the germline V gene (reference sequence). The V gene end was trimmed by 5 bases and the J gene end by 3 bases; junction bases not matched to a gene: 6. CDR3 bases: TGTGCCAGCAGTGGGACAGGCCCCCACTACGAGCAGTACTTC. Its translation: CASSGTGPHYEQYF.

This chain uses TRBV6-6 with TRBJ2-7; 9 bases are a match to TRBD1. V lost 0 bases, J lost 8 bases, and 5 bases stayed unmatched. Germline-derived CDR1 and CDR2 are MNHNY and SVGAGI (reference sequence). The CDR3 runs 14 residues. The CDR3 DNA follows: TGTGCCAGCAGTTACTCAATTACAGGGGGCAAGCAGTACTTC. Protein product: CASSYSITGGKQYF.

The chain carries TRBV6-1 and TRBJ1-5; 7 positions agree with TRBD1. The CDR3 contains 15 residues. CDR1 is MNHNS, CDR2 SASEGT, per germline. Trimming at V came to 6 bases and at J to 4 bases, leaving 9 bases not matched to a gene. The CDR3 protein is CASSARTGGNQPQHF. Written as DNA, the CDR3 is TGTGCCAGCAGCGCCCGGACAGGTGGAAATCAGCCCCAGCATTTT.

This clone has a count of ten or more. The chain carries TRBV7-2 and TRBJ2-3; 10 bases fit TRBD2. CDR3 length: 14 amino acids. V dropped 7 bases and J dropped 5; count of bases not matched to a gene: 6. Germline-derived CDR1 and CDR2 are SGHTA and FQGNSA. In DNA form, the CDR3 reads TGTGCCAGCACCTCCCGACTAGCGGGAGATACGCAGTATTTT. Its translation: CASTSRLAGDTQYF.

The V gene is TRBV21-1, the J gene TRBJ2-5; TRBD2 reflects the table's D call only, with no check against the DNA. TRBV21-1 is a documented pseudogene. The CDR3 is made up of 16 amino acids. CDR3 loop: CASSKWTSGTRETQYF. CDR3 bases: TGTGCCAGCAGCAAGTGGACTAGCGGGACTCGAGAGACCCAGTACTTC.

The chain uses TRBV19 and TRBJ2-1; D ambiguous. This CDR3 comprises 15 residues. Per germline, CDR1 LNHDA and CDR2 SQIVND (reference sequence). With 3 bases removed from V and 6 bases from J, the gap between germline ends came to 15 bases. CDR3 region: CASSIDKRASNEQFF. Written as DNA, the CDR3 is TGTGCCAGTAGTATCGACAAGCGTGCTAGCAATGAGCAGTTCTTC.

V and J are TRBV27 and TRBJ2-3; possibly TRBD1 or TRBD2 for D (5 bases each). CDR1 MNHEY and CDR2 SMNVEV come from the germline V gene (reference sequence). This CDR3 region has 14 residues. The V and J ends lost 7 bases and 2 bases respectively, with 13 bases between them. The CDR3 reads CASKPGATTDTQYF. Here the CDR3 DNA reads TGTGCCAGCAAACCCGGGGCCACCACAGATACGCAGTATTTT.

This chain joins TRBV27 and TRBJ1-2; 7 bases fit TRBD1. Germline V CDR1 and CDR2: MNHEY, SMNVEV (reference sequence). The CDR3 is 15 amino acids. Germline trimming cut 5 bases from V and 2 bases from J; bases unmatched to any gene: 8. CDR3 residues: CASSPYPTGNYGYTF. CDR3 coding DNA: TGTGCCAGCAGTCCATACCCGACAGGGAACTATGGCTACACCTTC.

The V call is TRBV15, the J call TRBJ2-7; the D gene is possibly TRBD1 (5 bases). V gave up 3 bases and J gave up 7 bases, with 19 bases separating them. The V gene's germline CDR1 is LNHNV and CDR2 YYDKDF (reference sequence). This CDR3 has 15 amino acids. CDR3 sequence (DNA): TGTGCCACCAGCAGCTCAGGGTGGGGAATAGGGGAGCAGTACTTC. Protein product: CATSSSGWGIGEQYF.

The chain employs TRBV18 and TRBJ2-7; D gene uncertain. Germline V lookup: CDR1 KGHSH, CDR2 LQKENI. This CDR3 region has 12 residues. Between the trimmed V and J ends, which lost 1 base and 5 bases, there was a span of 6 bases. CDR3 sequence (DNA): TGTGCCAGCTCACCACGGGGTGACGAGCAGTACTTC. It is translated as CASSPRGDEQYF.

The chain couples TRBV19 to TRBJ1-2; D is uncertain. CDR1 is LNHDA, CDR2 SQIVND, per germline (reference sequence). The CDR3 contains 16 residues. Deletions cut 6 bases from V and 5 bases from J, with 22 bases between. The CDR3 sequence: CASSLKTGPQSYGYTF. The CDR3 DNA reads TGTGCCAGTAGCTTAAAAACCGGCCCCCAAAGTTATGGCTACACCTTC. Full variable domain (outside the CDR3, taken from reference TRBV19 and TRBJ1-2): DGGITQSPKYLFRKEGQNVTLSCEQNLNHDAMYWYRQDPGQGLRLIYYSQIVNDFQKGDIAEGYSVSREKKESFPLTVTSAQKNPTAFYLCASSLKTGPQSYGYTFGSGTRLTVV.

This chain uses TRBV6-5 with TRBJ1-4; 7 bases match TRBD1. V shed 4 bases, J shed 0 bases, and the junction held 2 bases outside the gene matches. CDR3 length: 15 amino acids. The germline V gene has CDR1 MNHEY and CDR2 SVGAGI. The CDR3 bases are TGTGCCAGCAGTTCTACAGGGGCAACTAATGAAAAACTGTTTTTT. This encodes CASSSTGATNEKLFF.

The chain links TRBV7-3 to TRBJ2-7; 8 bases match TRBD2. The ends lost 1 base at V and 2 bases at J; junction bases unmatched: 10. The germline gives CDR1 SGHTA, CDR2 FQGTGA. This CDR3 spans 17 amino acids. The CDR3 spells CASSLRASSGLPYEQYF. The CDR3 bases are TGTGCCAGCAGCTTAAGAGCCTCTAGCGGGCTACCCTACGAGCAGTACTTC.

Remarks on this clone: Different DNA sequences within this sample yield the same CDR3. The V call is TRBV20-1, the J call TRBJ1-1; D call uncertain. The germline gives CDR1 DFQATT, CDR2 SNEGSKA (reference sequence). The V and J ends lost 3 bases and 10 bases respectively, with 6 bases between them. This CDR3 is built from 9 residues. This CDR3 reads CSARPGAFF. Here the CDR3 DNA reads TGCAGTGCTAGGCCAGGAGCTTTCTTT.

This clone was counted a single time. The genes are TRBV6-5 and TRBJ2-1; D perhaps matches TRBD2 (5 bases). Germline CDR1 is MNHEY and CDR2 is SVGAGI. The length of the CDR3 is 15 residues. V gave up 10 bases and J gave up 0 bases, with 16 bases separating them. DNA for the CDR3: TGTGCCACGGCCAGACGAGGGAGCTCCTACAATGAGCAGTTCTTC. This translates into CATARRGSSYNEQFF.

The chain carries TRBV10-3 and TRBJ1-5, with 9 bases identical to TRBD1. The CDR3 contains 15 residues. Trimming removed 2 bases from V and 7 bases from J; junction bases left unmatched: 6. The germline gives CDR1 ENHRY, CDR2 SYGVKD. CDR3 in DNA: TGTGCCATCAGTGAGAGACGGGACAGGGACCAGCCCCAGCATTTT. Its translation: CAISERRDRDQPQHF.

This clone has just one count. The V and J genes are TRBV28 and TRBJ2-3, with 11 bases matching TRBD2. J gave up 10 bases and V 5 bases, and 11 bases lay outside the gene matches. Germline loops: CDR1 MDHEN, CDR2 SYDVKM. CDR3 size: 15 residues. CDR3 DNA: TGTGCCAGCAGTCCCATAGCGGGAGGGGGTGCTGCGCAGTATTTT. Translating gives CASSPIAGGGAAQYF.